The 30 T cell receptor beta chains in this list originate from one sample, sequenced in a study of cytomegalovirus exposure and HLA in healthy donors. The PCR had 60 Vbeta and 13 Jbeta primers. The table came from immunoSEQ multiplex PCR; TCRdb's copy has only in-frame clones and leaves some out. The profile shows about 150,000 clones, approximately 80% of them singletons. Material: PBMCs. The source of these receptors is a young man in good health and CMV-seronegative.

The CDR3 nucleotides read TGTGCCAGCAGCCCTGGGACAGGGGGCGGGCCTGGGGCCAACGTCCTGACTTTC. Translated: CASSPGTGGGPGANVLTF. J is TRBJ2-6 and V is TRBV13; 12 nucleotides match TRBD1. There are 18 residues in the CDR3. Losses at the gene ends were 5 bases for V and 2 bases for J; bases not matched to a gene: 7. Germline V gene lookup returns CDR1 PRHDT and CDR2 FYEKMQ (reference sequence).

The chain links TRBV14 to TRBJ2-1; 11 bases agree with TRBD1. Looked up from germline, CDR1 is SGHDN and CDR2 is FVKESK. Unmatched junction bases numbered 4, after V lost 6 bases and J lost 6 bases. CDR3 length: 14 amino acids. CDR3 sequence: CASSRTGGINEQFF. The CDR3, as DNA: TGTGCCAGCAGTCGGACAGGGGGCATCAATGAGCAGTTCTTC.

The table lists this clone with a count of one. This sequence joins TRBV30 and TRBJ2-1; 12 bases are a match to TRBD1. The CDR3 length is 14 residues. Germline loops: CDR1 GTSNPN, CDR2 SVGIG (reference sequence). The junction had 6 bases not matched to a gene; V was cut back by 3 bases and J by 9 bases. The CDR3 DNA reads TGTGCCTGGAGCCCTGGGACAGGGGGCGTTGAGCAGTTCTTC. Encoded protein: CAWSPGTGGVEQFF.

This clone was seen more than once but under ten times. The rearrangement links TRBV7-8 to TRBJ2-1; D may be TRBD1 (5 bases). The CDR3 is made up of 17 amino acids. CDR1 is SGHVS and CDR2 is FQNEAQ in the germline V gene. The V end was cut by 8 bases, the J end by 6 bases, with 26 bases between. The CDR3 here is CASYQGAARLASNEQFF. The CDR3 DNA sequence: TGTGCCAGCTACCAAGGGGCCGCTAGGTTGGCCTCCAATGAGCAGTTCTTC.

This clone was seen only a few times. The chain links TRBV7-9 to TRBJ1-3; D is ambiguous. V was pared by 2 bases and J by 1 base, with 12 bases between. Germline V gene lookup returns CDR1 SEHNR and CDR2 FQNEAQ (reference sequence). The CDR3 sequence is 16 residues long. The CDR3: CASSLLIPVSGNTIYF. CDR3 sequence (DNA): TGTGCCAGCAGCTTATTAATTCCCGTTTCTGGAAACACCATATATTTT.

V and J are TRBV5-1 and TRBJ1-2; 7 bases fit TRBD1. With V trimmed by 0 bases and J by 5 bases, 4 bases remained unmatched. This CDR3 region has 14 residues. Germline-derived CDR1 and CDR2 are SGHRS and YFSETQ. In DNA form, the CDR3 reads TGCGCCAGCAGCTTGGGGGACAGATTTTATGGCTACACCTTC. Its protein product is CASSLGDRFYGYTF. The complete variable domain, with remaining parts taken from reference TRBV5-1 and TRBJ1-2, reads KAGVTQTPRYLIKTRGQQVTLSCSPISGHRSVSWYQQTPGQGLQFLFEYFSETQRNKGNFPGRFSGRQFSNSRSEMNVSTLELGDSALYLCASSLGDRFYGYTFGSGTRLTVV.

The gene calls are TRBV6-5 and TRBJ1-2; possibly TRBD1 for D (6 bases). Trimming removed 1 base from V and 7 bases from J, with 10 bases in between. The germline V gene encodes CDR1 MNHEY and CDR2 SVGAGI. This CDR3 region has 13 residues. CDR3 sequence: CASSYLQGGGYTF. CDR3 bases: TGTGCCAGCAGTTACTTACAGGGCGGTGGCTACACCTTC.

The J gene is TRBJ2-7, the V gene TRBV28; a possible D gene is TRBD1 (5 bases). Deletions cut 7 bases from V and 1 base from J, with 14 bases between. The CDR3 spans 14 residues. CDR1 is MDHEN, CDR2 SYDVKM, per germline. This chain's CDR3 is CASNGPGWSYEQYF. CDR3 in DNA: TGTGCCAGCAACGGGCCAGGGTGGTCCTACGAGCAGTACTTC.

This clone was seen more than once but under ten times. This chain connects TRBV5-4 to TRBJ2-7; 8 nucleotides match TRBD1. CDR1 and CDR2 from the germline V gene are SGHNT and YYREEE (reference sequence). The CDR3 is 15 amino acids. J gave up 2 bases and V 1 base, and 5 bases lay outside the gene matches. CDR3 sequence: CASSLIGQGAYEQYF. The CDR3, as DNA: TGTGCCAGCAGCTTGATAGGACAGGGAGCCTACGAGCAGTACTTC.

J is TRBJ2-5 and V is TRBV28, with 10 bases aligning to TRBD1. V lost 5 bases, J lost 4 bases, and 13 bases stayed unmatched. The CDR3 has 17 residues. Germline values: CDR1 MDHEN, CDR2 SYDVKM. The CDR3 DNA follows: TGTGCCAGCAGTCCTGACCGCGACAGGGGGCGATTAGAGACCCAGTACTTC. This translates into CASSPDRDRGRLETQYF.

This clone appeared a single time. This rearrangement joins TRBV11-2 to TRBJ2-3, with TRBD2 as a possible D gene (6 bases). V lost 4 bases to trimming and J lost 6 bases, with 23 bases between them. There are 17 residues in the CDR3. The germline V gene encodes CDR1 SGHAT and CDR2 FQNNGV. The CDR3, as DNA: TGTGCCAGCAGCTCCTCACCCGCTAGCGTACACGGGGATACGCAGTATTTT. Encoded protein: CASSSSPASVHGDTQYF.

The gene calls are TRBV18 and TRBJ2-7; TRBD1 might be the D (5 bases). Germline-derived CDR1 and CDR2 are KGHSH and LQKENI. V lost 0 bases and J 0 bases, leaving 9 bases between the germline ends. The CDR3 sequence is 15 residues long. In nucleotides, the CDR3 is TGTGCCAGCTCACCACCATGGGGCGACTCCTACGAGCAGTACTTC. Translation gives CASSPPWGDSYEQYF.

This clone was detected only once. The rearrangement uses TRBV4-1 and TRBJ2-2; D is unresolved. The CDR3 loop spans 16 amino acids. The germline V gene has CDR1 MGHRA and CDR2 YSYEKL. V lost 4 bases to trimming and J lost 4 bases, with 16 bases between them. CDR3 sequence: CASSPAQEVGTGELFF. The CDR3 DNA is TGCGCCAGCAGCCCGGCGCAGGAAGTCGGCACCGGGGAGCTGTTTTTT.

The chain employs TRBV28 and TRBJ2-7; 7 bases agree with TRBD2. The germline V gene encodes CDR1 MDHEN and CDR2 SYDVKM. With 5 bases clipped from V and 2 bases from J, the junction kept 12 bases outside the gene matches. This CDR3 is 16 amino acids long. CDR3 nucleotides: TGTGCCAGCAGTCCCCTTGCGGGAGAAAGGGCCTACGAGCAGTACTTC. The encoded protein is CASSPLAGERAYEQYF.

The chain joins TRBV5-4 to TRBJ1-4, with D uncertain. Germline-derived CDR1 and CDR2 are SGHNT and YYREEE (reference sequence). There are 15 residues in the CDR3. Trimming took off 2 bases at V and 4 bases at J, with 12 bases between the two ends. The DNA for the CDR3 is TGTGCCAGCAGCTTCTCGGGGATAGGTAATGAAAAACTGTTTTTT. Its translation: CASSFSGIGNEKLFF.

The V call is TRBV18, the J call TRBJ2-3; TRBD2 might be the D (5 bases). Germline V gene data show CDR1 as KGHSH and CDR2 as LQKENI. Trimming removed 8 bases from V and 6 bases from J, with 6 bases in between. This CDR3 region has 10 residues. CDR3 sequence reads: CASPGDTQYF. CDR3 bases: TGTGCCAGCCCGGGGGATACGCAGTATTTT.

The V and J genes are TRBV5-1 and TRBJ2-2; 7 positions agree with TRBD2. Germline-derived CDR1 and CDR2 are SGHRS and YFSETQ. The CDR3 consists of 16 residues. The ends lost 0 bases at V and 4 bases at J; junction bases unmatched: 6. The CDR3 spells CASSLAGGSVTGELFF. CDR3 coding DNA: TGCGCCAGCAGCTTGGCGGGGGGTTCGGTCACCGGGGAGCTGTTTTTT.

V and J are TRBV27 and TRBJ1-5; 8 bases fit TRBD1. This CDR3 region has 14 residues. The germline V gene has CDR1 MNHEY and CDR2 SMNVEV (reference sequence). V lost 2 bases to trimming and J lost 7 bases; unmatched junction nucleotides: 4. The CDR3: CASSLGQGSQPQHF. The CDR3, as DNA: TGTGCCAGCAGTTTAGGACAGGGCAGCCAGCCCCAGCATTTT.

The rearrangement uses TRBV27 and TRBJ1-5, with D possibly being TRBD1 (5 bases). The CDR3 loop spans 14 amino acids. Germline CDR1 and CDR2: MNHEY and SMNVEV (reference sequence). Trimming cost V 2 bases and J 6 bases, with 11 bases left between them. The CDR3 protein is CASSLHLGGQPQHF. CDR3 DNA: TGTGCCAGCAGTTTACACCTGGGGGGTCAGCCCCAGCATTTT.

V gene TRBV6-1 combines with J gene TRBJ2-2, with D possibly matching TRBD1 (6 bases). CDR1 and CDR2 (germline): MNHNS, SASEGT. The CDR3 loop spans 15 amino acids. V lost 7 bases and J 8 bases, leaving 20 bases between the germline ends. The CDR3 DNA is TGTGCCAGCAATCAGGGGAGCGCCGGGTTTGGGGAGCTGTTTTTT. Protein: CASNQGSAGFGELFF.

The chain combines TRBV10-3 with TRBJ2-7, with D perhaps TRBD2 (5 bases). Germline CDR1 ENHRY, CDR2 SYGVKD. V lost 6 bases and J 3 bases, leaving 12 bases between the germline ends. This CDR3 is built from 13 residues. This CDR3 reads CAIRDEGDYEQYF. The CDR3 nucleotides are TGTGCCATCAGGGATGAGGGAGACTACGAGCAGTACTTC.

CDR3 nucleotides: TGTGCCAGTTCTCCAGGGGATTGGCAGCCCCAGCATTTT. Its protein is CASSPGDWQPQHF. The rearrangement links TRBV19 to TRBJ1-5, with D possibly matching TRBD1 (6 bases). Germline CDR1 and CDR2: LNHDA and SQIVND (reference sequence). V was pared by 8 bases and J by 7 bases, with 15 bases between. CDR3 length: 13 residues.

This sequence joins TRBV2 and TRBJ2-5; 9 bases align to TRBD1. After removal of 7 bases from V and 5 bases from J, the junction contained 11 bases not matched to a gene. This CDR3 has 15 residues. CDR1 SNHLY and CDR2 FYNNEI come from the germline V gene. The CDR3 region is CASNLGQGGWETQYF. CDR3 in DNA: TGTGCCAGCAATCTGGGACAGGGCGGGTGGGAGACCCAGTACTTC.

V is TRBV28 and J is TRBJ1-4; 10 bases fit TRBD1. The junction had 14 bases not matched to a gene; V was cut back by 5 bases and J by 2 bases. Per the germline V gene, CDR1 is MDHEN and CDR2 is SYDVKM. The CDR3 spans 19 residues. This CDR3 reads CASSIPTGGGEDTNEKLFF. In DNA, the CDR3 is TGTGCCAGCAGTATCCCGACAGGGGGCGGGGAGGACACTAATGAAAAACTGTTTTTT.

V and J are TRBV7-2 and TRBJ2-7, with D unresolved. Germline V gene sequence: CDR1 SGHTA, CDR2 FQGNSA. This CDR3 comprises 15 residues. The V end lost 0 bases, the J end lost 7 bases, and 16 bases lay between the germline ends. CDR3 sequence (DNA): TGTGCCAGCAGCTTAGCCTCTTTAGTAGTAGTTGAGCAGTACTTC. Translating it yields CASSLASLVVVEQYF.

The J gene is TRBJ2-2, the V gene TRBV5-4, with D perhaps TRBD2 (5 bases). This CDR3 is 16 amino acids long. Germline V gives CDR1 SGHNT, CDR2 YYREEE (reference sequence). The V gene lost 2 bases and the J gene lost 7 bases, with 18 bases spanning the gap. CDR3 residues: CASSFTATPGGGELFF. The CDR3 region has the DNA TGTGCCAGCAGCTTTACGGCTACCCCCGGAGGCGGGGAGCTGTTTTTT.

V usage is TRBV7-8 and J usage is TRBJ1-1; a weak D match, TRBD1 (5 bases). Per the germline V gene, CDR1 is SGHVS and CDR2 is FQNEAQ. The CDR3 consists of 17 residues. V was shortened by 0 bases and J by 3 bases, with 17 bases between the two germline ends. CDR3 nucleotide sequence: TGTGCCAGCAGCTTAGCCAGGGTGAAGTCAGTGGACACTGAAGCTTTCTTT. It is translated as CASSLARVKSVDTEAFF.

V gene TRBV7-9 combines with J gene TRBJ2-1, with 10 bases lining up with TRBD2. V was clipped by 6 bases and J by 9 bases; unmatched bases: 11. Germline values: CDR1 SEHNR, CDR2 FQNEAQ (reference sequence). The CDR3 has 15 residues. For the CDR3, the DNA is TGTGCCAGCAGAGACTCTAGCGGGAGTCTCGTTGAGCAGTTCTTC. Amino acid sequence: CASRDSSGSLVEQFF. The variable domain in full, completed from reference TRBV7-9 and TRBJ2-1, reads DTGVSQNPRHKITKRGQNVTFRCDPISEHNRLYWYRQTLGQGPEFLTYFQNEAQLEKSRLLSDRFSAERPKGSFSTLEIQRTEQGDSAMYLCASRDSSGSLVEQFFGPGTRLTVL.

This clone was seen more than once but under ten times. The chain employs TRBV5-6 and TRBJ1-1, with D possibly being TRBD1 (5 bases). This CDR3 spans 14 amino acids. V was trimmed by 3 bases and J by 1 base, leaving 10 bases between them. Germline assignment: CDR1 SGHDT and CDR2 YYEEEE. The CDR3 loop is CASSYYTGNTEAFF. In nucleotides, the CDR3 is TGTGCCAGCAGCTACTACACAGGGAACACTGAAGCTTTCTTT. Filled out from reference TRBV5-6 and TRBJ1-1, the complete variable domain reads DAGVTQSPTHLIKTRGQQVTLRCSPKSGHDTVSWYQQALGQGPQFIFQYYEEEERQRGNFPDRFSGHQFPNYSSELNVNALLLGDSALYLCASSYYTGNTEAFFGQGTRLTVV.

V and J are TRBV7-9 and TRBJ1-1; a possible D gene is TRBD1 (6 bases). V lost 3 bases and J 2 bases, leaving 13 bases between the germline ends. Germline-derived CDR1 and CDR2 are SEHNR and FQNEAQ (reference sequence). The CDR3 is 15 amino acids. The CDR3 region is CASSLIQGFNTEAFF. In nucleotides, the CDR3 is TGTGCCAGCAGCTTGATCCAGGGGTTTAACACTGAAGCTTTCTTT.